This T cell receptor (beta chain) appears in the sequencing data of a study of blood T cell repertoires in COVID-19 (TCRdb year 2020). At the level of the whole study: Samples covering the acute and convalescent phases of COVID-19 were provided by collaborators in the United States, Italy and Spain. The samples were drawn from two sources: the first 160 participants of the ongoing ImmuneRACE study, and 1,000 to 1,500 subjects contributed by 6 global collaborators. Where HLA class I and class II types were available, the types were taken from metadata supplied by the sample provider, not from assay-based typing. The prospective study material was composed of cDNA or gDNA derived from T cells, B-cell-depleted T cells, or PBMCs. A de-identified subject ID, COVID-19 status, age in years and sex were almost always included in the sample metadata. The dataset comprised deeply sampled blood TCRbeta repertoires from subjects exposed to, actively infected with, or recovered from COVID-19. The repertoires were made available in a free public database intended to serve as a resource for research on the immune response to SARS-CoV-2. Summary of the overall study and its limitations: How much clinical and demographic metadata was included differed by source and by participant, and the metadata was provided uncurated.

On this clone itself: The antigen it binds to is not known. Base qualities are missing; no much larger clone stands one base away.

Each collaborating institution followed its own protocols to collect whole blood in K2EDTA tubes. Collaborator samples were shipped for TCRbeta analysis as frozen whole blood, isolated PBMCs, or DNA extracted from either sample type. CDR1 LNHDA and CDR2 SQIVND are derived from the germline V gene (reference sequence). From V the trimming removes 3 bases and from J it removes 2 bases, while the gene matches leave 10 bases of the junction unaccounted for. The CDR3 contains 17 residues, cysteine and phenylalanine counted. The CDR3 DNA has 51 bases and is translated from base 1. TCRbeta CDR3 regions were amplified from genomic DNA using the immunoSEQ Assay, a bias-controlled multiplex PCR. The published analysis was carried out like this. Within the assay, amplification of reference gene primers was used to estimate how many nucleated cells each sample contained. To quantify the absolute abundance of each unique TCRbeta CDR3 rearrangement, sequence reads were collapsed and filtered. Productive Simpson clonality was computed per sample as the square root of Simpson's diversity index over productive rearrangements. Imported from immuneACCESS, the table was reduced by TCRdb to in-frame sequences with V and J called. These copies leave out some clones; in studies compared against another copy, an unresolved V gene accounts for under half, and the cause of the remainder is not known. The DNA gave D and trimming, while V, J and clone size come from that table. This sample comprises about 150,000 clones, around 80% of them detected only once. In total, the top ten clones hold nearly 15% of the sample.

The chain is encoded by TRBV19 joined to TRBJ2-3; the central 8 bases match TRBD2. This sequence was found in a human donor with acute or convalescent COVID-19. The donor label of this sample is uncertain. Sequenced material: peripheral blood. The nucleotide sequence reads as follows: TGTGCCAGTAGTATCAGGGGACTAGTCCCCCCCACAGATACGCAGTATTTT. The encoded protein is CASSIRGLVPPTDTQYF.